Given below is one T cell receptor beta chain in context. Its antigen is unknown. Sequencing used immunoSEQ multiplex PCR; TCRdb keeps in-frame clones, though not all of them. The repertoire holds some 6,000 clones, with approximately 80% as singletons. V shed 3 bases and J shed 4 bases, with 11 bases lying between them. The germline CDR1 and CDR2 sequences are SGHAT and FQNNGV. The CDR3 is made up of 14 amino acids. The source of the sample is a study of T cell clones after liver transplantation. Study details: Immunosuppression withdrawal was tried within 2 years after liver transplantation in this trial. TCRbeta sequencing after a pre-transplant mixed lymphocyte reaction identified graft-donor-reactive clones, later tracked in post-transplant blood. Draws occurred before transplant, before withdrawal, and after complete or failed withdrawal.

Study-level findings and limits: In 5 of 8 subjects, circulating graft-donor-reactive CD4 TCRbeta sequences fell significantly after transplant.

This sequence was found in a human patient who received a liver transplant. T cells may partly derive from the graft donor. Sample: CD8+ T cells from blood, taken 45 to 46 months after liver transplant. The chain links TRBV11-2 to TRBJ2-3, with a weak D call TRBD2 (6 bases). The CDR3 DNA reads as TGTGCCAGCAGCTTGATTTGGGGGGCAGATACGCAGTATTTT. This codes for CASSLIWGADTQYF.